This is a list of T cell receptor beta chains from one sample in a study of blood T cell repertoires in COVID-19. Profiling relied on immunoSEQ multiplex PCR, and the TCRdb table lists in-frame clones only, not all of them. The repertoire holds roughly 180,000 clones, approximately 85% seen once, with around 8% in the top ten. The source material was peripheral blood. The receptor set was obtained from a woman aged 60-75 years with acute or convalescent COVID-19. Both conserved end residues are part of each CDR3. A D gene is named only where the DNA matches it firmly. Size is stated for part of the rows, as once, few or many counts, or as a class when the clone is expanded.

V gene,D gene,clone size,J gene,CDR3 DNA,CDR3 protein
TRBV4-1,TRBD2,.,TRBJ2-1,TGCGCCAGCAGCCACGCGGGACTAGCGGGAGGAACTGAGCAGTTCTTC,CASSHAGLAGGTEQFF
TRBV30,.,.,TRBJ2-1,TGTGCCTGGAGTGACATGGTGTATGAGCAGTTCTTC,CAWSDMVYEQFF
TRBV7-9,TRBD1,.,TRBJ2-1,TGTGCCAGCAGCTTAAGTGGACAGGGAGGAGGGGAGCAGTTCTTC,CASSLSGQGGGEQFF
TRBV7-8,TRBD1,.,TRBJ1-1,TGTGCCAGCAGCTTAGAGGGACAGGGCATGAACACTGAAGCTTTCTTT,CASSLEGQGMNTEAFF
TRBV10-3,TRBD2,.,TRBJ2-3,TGTGCCACCTCCGGGGCTAGCGGGAGGGCCTCCACAGATACGCAGTATTTT,CATSGASGRASTDTQYF
TRBV27,.,.,TRBJ2-1,TGTGCCAGCGCGGGACAGTACTCCTACAATGAGCAGTTCTTC,CASAGQYSYNEQFF
TRBV4-2,TRBD1,.,TRBJ2-1,TGTGCCAGCAGCCAAGCGGGGACAGGCCAGAATGAGCAGTTCTTC,CASSQAGTGQNEQFF
TRBV5-6,.,.,TRBJ1-5,TGTGCCAGCAGCTTGGCCGCGGGGCAGCCCCAGCATTTT,CASSLAAGQPQHF
TRBV28,TRBD1,.,TRBJ1-1,TGTGCCAGCAGTTTCTTGGGACAGCCCACTGAAGCTTTCTTT,CASSFLGQPTEAFF
TRBV6-5,.,few,TRBJ1-5,TGTGCCAGCAGTTACCCTCGACAGTATAGCAATCAGCCCCAGCATTTT,CASSYPRQYSNQPQHF
TRBV7-2,.,.,TRBJ2-1,TGTGCCAGCAGCACACCGTCCGGGACTTCTAATGAGCAGTTCTTC,CASSTPSGTSNEQFF
TRBV19,.,.,TRBJ1-5,TGTGCCAGTAGTTGGTCCGACTATAGCAATCAGCCCCAGCATTTT,CASSWSDYSNQPQHF
TRBV12-2,.,.,TRBJ2-1,TGTGCAAGTCGCTTAAGTGTCGGCAATGAGCAGTTCTTC,CASRLSVGNEQFF
TRBV11-3,TRBD2,few,TRBJ2-1,TGTGCCAGCAGCTTAGCCAGCGGGAACGTCCGGGAGCAGTTCTTC,CASSLASGNVREQFF
TRBV6-5,TRBD1,.,TRBJ1-2,TGTGCCAGCTTGGACCTCCAGGGGGCCTATGGCTACACCTTC,CASLDLQGAYGYTF
TRBV27,.,.,TRBJ1-4,TGTGCCAGCAGTTTCGCAGGGGCCTTTAATGAAAAACTGTTTTTT,CASSFAGAFNEKLFF
TRBV27,.,few,TRBJ2-2,TGTGCCAGCAGTTGGCAGGGGTCAGCCGGGGAGCTGTTTTTT,CASSWQGSAGELFF
TRBV5-1,.,.,TRBJ1-6,TGCGCCAGCAGCTTGGAGACGGGTTCACCCCTCCACTTT,CASSLETGSPLHF
TRBV28,TRBD2,.,TRBJ2-7,TGTGCCAGCAGTCCAGGGACTAGTGTAATTTTAGTCTACGAGCAGTACTTC,CASSPGTSVILVYEQYF
TRBV28,TRBD1,few,TRBJ1-6,TGTGCCAGCAGTCGTCCGAGGACAGGGGGGGTTTCACCCCTCCACTTT,CASSRPRTGGVSPLHF
TRBV7-8,.,.,TRBJ1-2,TGTGCCAGCAGCGCGGGACTTTGGGGGGGGAACTATGGCTACACCTTC,CASSAGLWGGNYGYTF
TRBV30,.,once,TRBJ2-1,TGTGCCTGGAGTGTTCAACTAGTCAATGAGCAGTTCTTC,CAWSVQLVNEQFF
TRBV6-5,.,.,TRBJ2-2,TGTGCCAGCAGTTTGCCAGTCACCGGGGAGCTGTTTTTT,CASSLPVTGELFF
TRBV28,TRBD1,.,TRBJ2-1,TGTGCCAGCAGTTTAGCAGCCTTGGGACAGGGGTATTATGAGCAGTTCTTC,CASSLAALGQGYYEQFF
TRBV7-9,.,once,TRBJ1-6,TGTGCCAGCAGCTCGCGGGGGGCGCGACCCCTCCACTTT,CASSSRGARPLHF
TRBV3-1/TRBV3-2,TRBD2,.,TRBJ2-1,TGTGCCAGCAGCCAAACAGGACTAGCGGGATCAAGGCAGTTCTTC,CASSQTGLAGSRQFF
TRBV11-2,.,.,TRBJ2-1,TGTGCCAGCAGCTTAGAGGGGCATGAGCAGTTCTTC,CASSLEGHEQFF
TRBV5-1,.,.,TRBJ1-6,TGCGCCAGCAGCCCGTCAGGACAGAATTCACCCCTCCACTTT,CASSPSGQNSPLHF